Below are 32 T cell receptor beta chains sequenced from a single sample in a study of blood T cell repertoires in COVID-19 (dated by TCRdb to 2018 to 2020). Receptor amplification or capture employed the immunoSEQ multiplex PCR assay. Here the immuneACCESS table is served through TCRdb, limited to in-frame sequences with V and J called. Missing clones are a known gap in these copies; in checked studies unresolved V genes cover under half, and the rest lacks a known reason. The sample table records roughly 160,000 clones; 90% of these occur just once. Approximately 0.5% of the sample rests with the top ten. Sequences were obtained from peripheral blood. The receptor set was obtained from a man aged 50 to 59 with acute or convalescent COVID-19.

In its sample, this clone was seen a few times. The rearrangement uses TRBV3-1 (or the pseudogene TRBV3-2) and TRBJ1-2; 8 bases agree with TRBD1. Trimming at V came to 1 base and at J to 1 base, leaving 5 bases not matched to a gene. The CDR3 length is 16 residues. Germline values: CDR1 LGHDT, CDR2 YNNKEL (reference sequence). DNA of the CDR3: TGTGCCAGCAGCCAAGCCGGGACAGGCCTTAACTATGGCTACACCTTC. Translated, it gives CASSQAGTGLNYGYTF.

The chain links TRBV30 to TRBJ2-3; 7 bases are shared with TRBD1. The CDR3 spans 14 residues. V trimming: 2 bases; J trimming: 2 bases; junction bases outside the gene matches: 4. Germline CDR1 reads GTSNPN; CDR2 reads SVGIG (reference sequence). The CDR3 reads CAWSTGAITDTQYF. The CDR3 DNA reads TGTGCCTGGAGTACAGGGGCAATCACAGATACGCAGTATTTT.

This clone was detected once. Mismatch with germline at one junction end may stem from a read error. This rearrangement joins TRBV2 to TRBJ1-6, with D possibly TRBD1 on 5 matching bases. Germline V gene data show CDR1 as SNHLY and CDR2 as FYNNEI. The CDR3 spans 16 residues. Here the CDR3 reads CANSEARGNSRSPLHF. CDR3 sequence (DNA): TGTGCCAACAGTGAAGCGCGGGGGAATTCCAGGTCACCCCTCCACTTT.

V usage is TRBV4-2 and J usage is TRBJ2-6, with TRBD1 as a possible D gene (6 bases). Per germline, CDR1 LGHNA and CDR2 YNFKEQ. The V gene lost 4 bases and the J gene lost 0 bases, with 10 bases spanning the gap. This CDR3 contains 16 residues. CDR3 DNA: TGTGCCAGCAGCCGGTCAGGGGCCTCTGGGGCCAACGTCCTGACTTTC. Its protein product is CASSRSGASGANVLTF.

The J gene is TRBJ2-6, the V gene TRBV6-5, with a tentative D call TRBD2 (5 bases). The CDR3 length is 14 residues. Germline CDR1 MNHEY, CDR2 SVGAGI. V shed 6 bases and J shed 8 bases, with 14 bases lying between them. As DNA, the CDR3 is TGTGCCAGCAGCCCGGAGCCGGGGTCCAACGTCCTGACTTTC. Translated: CASSPEPGSNVLTF.

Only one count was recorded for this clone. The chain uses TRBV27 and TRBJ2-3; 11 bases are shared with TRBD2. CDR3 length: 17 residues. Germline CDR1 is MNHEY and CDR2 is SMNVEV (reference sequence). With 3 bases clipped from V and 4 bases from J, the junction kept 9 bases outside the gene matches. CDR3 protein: CASSFLGTSGMADTQYF. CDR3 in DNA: TGTGCCAGCAGTTTCCTAGGGACTAGCGGAATGGCAGATACGCAGTATTTT.

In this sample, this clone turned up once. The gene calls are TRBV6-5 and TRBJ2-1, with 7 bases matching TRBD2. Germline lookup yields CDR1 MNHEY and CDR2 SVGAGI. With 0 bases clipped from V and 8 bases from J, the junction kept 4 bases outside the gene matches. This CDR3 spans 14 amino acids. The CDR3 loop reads CASSYSEGGYEQFF. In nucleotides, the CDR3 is TGTGCCAGCAGTTACTCAGAGGGAGGGTATGAGCAGTTCTTC.

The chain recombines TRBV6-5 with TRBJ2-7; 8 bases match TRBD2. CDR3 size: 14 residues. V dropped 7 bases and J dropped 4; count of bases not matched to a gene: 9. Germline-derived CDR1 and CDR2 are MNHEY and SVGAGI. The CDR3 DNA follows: TGTGCCAGCATCCTTAGCGGGAAGGCGTACGAGCAGTACTTC. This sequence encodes CASILSGKAYEQYF.

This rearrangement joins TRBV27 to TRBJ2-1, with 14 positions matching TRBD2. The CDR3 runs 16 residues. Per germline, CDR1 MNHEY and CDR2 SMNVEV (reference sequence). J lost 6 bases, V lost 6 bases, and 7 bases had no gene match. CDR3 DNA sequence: TGTGCCAGCAGCCCCGGGACTAGCGGGAGTGTCAATGAGCAGTTCTTC. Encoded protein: CASSPGTSGSVNEQFF.

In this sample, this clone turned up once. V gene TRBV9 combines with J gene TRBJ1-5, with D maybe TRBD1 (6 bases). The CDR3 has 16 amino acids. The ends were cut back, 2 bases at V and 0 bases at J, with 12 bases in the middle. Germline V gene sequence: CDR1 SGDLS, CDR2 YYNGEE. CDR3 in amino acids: CASSVINRDSNQPQHF. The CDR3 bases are TGTGCCAGCAGCGTCATAAACAGGGATAGCAATCAGCCCCAGCATTTT.

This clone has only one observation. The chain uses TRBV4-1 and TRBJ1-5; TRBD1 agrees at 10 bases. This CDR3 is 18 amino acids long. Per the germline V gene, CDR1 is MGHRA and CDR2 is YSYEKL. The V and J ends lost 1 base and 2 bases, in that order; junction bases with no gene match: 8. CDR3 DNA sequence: TGCGCCAGCAGCCAAGCGGGGACAGGGGTAAGGGGCAATCAGCCCCAGCATTTT. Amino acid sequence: CASSQAGTGVRGNQPQHF.

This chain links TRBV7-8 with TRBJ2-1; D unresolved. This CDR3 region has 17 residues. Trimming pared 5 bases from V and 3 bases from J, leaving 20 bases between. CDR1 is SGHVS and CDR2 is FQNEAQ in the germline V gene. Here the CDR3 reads CASSPRGPYGSYNEQFF. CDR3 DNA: TGTGCCAGCAGCCCTAGAGGCCCCTACGGAAGCTACAATGAGCAGTTCTTC.

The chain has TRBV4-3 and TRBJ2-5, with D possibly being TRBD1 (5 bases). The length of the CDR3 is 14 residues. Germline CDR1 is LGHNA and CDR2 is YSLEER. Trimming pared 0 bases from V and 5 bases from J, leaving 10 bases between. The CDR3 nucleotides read TGCGCCAGCAGCCAAGATTGGCCAGGGGAGACCCAGTACTTC. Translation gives CASSQDWPGETQYF.

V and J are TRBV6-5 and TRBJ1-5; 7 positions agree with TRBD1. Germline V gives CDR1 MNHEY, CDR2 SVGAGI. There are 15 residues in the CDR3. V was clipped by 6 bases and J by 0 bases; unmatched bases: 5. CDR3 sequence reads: CASRTTGDSNQPQHF. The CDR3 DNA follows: TGTGCCAGCAGAACTACAGGGGATAGCAATCAGCCCCAGCATTTT.

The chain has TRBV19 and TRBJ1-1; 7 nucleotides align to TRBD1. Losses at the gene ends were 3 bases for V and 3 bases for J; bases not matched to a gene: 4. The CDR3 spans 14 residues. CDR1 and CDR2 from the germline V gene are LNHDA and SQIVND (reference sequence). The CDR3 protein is CASSIAGTDTEAFF. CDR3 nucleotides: TGTGCCAGTAGTATCGCCGGGACAGACACTGAAGCTTTCTTT.

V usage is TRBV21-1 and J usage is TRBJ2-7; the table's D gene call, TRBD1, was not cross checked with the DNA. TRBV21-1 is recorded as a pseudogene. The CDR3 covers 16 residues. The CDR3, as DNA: TGTGCCAGCAGCAAAGACCGACAGGGGGCCTCCTACGAGCAGTACGTC. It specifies CASSKDRQGASYEQYV.

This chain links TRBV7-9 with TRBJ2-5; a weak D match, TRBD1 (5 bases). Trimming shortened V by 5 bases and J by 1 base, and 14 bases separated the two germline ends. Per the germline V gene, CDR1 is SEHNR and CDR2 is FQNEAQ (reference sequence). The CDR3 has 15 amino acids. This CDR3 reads CASSVGHQPQETQYF. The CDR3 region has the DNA TGTGCCAGCAGCGTAGGACACCAACCCCAAGAGACCCAGTACTTC.

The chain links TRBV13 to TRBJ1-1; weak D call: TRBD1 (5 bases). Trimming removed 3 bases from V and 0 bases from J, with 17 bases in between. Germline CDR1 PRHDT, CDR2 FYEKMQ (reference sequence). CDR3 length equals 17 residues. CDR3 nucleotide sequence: TGTGCCAGCAGCTTCAGGGCTCAAACTAACATGAACACTGAAGCTTTCTTT. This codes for CASSFRAQTNMNTEAFF. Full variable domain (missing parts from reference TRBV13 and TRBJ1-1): AAGVIQSPRHLIKEKRETATLKCYPIPRHDTVYWYQQGPGQDPQFLISFYEKMQSDKGSIPDRFSAQQFSDYHSELNMSSLELGDSALYFCASSFRAQTNMNTEAFFGQGTRLTVV.

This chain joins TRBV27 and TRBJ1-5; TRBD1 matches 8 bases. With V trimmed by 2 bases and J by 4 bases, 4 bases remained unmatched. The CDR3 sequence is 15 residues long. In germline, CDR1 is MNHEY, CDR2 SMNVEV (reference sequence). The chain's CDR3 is CASSLGTGTNQPQHF. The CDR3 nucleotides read TGTGCCAGCAGTTTAGGGACAGGAACAAATCAGCCCCAGCATTTT.

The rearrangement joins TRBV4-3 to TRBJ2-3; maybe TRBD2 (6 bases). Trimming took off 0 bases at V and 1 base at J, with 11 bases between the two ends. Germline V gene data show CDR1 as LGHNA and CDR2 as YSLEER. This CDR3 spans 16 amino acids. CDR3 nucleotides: TGCGCCAGCAGCCAAGATTCCGGCGGGGGCACAGATACGCAGTATTTT. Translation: CASSQDSGGGTDTQYF.

The CDR3, as DNA: TGCGCCAGCAAGGGGGGGGTGGATCAGCCCCAGCATTTT. Its protein is CASKGGVDQPQHF. The J gene is TRBJ1-5, the V gene TRBV10-2; D possibly corresponds to TRBD1 (6 bases). V was clipped by 7 bases and J by 5 bases, with 12 bases between them. This CDR3 spans 13 amino acids. Germline V CDR1 and CDR2: WSHSY, SAAADI.

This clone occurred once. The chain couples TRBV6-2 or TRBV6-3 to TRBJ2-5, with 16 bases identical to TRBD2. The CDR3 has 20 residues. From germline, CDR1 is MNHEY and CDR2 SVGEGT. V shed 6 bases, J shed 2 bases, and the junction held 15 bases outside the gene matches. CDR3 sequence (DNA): TGTGCCAGCAGCATACGGGGCCTGGGACTAGCGGGGGGGAGACAAGAGACCCAGTACTTC. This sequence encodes CASSIRGLGLAGGRQETQYF.

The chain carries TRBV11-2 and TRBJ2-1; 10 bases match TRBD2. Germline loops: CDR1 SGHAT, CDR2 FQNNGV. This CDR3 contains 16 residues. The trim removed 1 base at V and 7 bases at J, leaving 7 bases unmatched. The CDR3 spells CASSLAPSGSRNEQFF. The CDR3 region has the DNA TGTGCCAGCAGCTTAGCACCTAGCGGGAGTAGGAATGAGCAGTTCTTC.

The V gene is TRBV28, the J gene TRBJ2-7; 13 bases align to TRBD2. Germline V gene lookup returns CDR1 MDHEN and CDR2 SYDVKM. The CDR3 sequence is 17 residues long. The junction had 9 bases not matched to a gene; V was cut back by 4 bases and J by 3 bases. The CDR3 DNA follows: TGTGCCAGCAGTTCTCCGACTAGCGGGAGGACCTTCTACGAGCAGTACTTC. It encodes CASSSPTSGRTFYEQYF. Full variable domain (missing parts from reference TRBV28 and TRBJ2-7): DVKVTQSSRYLVKRTGEKVFLECVQDMDHENMFWYRQDPGLGLRLIYFSYDVKMKEKGDIPEGYSVSREKKERFSLILESASTNQTSMYLCASSSPTSGRTFYEQYFGPGTRLTVT.

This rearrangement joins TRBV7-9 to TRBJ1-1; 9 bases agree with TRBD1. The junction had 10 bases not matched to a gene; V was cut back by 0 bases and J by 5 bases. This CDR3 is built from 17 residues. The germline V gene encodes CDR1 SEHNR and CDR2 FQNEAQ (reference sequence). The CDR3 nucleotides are TGTGCCAGCAGCTTAGCAGGGGTGGGGACAGGGTGGACTGAAGCTTTCTTT. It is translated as CASSLAGVGTGWTEAFF.

CDR3 sequence: CASSFVQGSLNSPLHF. In nucleotides, the CDR3 is TGTGCCAGCAGCTTCGTCCAGGGCTCTCTAAATTCACCCCTCCACTTT. The chain employs TRBV11-2 and TRBJ1-6, with D tentatively TRBD1 (5 bases). Per germline, CDR1 SGHAT and CDR2 FQNNGV. V was trimmed by 3 bases and J by 7 bases, leaving 16 bases between them. The CDR3 is made up of 16 amino acids.

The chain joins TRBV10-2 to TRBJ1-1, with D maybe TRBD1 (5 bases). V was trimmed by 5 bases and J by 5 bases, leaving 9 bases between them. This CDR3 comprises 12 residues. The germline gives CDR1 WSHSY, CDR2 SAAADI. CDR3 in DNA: TGCGCCAGCAGTTCCGGGGGGACTGAAGCTTTCTTT. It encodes CASSSGGTEAFF.

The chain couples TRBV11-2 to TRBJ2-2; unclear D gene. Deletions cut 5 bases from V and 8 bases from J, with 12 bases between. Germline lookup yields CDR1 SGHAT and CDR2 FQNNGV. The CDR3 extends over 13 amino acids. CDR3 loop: CASSPLTQGELFF. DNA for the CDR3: TGTGCCAGCAGCCCCTTAACGCAGGGGGAGCTGTTTTTT.

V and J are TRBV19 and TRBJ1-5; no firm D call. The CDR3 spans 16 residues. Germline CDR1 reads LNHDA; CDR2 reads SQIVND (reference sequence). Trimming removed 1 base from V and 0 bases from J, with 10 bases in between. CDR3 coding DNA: TGTGCCAGTAGTATAGGACTCATTAATAGCAATCAGCCCCAGCATTTT. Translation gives CASSIGLINSNQPQHF. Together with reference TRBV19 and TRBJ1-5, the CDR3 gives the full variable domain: DGGITQSPKYLFRKEGQNVTLSCEQNLNHDAMYWYRQDPGQGLRLIYYSQIVNDFQKGDIAEGYSVSREKKESFPLTVTSAQKNPTAFYLCASSIGLINSNQPQHFGDGTRLSIL.

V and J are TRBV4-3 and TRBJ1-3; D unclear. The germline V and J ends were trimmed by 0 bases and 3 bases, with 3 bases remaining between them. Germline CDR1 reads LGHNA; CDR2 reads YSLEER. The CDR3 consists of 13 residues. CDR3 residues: CASSQDSGNTIYF. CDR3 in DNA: TGCGCCAGCAGCCAAGATAGTGGAAACACCATATATTTT.

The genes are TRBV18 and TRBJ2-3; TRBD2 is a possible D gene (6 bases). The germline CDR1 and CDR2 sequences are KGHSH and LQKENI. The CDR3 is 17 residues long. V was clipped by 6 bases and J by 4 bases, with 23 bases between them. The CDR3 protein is CASSLAHSSSVADTQYF. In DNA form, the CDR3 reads TGTGCCAGCTCCCTAGCGCACTCTTCCTCGGTCGCAGATACGCAGTATTTT.

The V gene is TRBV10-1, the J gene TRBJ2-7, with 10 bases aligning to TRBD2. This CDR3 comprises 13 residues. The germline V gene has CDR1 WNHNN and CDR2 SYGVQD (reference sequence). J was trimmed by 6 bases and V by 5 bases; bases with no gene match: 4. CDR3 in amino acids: CASSSLAGAEQYF. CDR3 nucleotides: TGCGCCAGCAGTTCTCTAGCGGGAGCCGAGCAGTACTTC.